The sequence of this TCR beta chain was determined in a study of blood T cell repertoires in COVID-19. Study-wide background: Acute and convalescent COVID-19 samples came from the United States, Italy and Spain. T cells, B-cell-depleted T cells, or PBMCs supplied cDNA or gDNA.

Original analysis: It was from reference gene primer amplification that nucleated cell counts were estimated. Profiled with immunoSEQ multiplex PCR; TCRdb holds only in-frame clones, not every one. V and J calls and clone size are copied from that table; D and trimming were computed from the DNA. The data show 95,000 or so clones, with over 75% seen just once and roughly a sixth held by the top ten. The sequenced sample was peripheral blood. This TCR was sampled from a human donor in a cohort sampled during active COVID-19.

The CDR3 nucleotides are TGTGCCAGCAGCCCCACGGGACTAGCGGAAAAAGAGACCCAGTACTTC. It encodes CASSPTGLAEKETQYF. The rearrangement joins TRBV13 to TRBJ2-5; 11 bases align to TRBD2. Germline V CDR1 and CDR2: PRHDT, FYEKMQ (reference sequence). The junction had 8 bases not matched to a gene; V was cut back by 5 bases and J by 3 bases. The CDR3 runs 16 residues.